What follows are 2 T cell receptor beta chains derived from one specimen sequenced in a study of breast tumors, draining lymph nodes, adjacent tissues. The lymph nodes were axillary draining lymph nodes from breast cancer patients. One entry per CDR3 protein results from TCRdb running MiXCR on the multiplex PCR reads. The sample records 84,000 or so distinct CDR3 sequences, approximately 28% being singletons. Input material: axillary lymph node tissue. The receptors stem from a female donor with breast cancer. Some clones in this sample may be carry-over from other donors' samples.

This clonotype came up many times. This could be a read error, since a much larger clone is one nucleotide away. This chain joins TRBV20-1 and TRBJ2-3; perhaps TRBD2 as D (5 bases). Germline CDR1 DFQATT, CDR2 SNEGSKA (reference sequence). The CDR3 contains 14 residues. Trimming took off 2 bases at V and 8 bases at J, with 17 bases between the two ends. The CDR3 nucleotides read TGCAGTGCTAGACGTTCTAGCAGACCAGCTACGCAGTATTTT. This encodes CSARRSSRPATQYF.

This clonotype showed up many times. The chain is built from TRBV6-6 and TRBJ2-5, with D hard to call. Germline CDR1 MNHNY, CDR2 SVGAGI (reference sequence). V lost 6 bases, J lost 0 bases, and 8 bases lay in between. This CDR3 is 13 amino acids long. This CDR3 reads CASRSSYQETQYF. In DNA form, the CDR3 reads TGTGCCAGCAGGTCATCGTACCAAGAGACCCAGTACTTC.